This TCR beta chain is drawn from a study of T-cell reconstitution after alpha-beta-depleted transplantation in children. At least ten counts were recorded for this clonotype. This CDR3 comprises 14 residues. V lost 1 base and J lost 13; bases outside the gene matches: 12. Germline CDR1 is SGHTA and CDR2 is FQGNSA. Researchers prepared the TCRbeta library using unique molecular identifiers, the study reports. TCRdb re-analysed the PCR reads in MiXCR, keeping a single row per CDR3 protein. Here the sample spans 200,000 to 250,000 distinct CDR3 sequences, about 9.2% being singletons. The V call is TRBV7-2, the J call TRBJ1-2; 7 bases are shared with TRBD1. Sequencing used PBMCs from the stem cell graft donor, obtained from the stem cell graft. The sequence derives from a human donor who donated a stem cell graft to a child with acute lymphoblastic leukemia. The CDR3 protein is CASSLEIRDRQFTF. CDR3 coding DNA: TGTGCCAGCAGCTTAGAAATTCGGGACAGACAATTCACCTTC.